This T cell receptor (beta chain) was sequenced for a study of breast tumors, draining lymph nodes, adjacent tissues. Findings of the study overall: Tumor T cell lymph node origin was a supported hypothesis, not proven. Compared with lymph nodes, tumors were less diverse; compared with nontumor tissue, more.

CDR1 KGHDR and CDR2 SFDVKD come from the germline V gene. CDR3 size: 12 residues. Trimming took off 1 base at V and 8 bases at J, with 7 bases between the two ends. This clonotype was observed at least ten times. Its matching antigen is unknown. Axillary draining lymph nodes of breast cancer patients supplied the node samples. One entry per CDR3 protein, called by TCRdb with MiXCR from the multiplex PCR reads. The table records 140,000 to 150,000 distinct CDR3 sequences, less than 35% of them present only once. This receptor was identified in a female donor with breast cancer. Some clones in this sample may be carry-over from other donors' samples. Sequenced material: axillary lymph node tissue. The V and J genes are TRBV24-1 and TRBJ1-2; D is possibly TRBD1 (5 bases). The chain's CDR3 is CATSDFGAGYTF. The CDR3 DNA reads as TGTGCCACCAGTGATTTTGGGGCGGGCTACACCTTC.